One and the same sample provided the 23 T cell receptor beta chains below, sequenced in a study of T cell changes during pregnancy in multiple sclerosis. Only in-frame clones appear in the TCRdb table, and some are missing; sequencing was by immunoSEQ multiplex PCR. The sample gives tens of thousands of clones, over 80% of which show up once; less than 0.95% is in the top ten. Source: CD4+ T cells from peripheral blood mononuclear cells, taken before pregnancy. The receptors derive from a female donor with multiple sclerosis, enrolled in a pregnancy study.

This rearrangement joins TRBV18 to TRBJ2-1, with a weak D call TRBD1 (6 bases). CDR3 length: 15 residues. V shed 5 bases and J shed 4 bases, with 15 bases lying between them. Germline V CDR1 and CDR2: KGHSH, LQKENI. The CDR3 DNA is TGTGCCAGCTCAAGGTTGACGACAGGTTACAATGAGCAGTTCTTC. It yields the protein CASSRLTTGYNEQFF.

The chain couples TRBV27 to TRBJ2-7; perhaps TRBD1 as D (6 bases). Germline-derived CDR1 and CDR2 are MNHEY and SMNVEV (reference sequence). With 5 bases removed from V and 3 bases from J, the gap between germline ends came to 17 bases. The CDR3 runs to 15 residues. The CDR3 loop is CASSPIPRGDYEQYF. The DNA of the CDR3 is TGTGCCAGCAGTCCGATCCCCAGGGGAGACTACGAGCAGTACTTC.

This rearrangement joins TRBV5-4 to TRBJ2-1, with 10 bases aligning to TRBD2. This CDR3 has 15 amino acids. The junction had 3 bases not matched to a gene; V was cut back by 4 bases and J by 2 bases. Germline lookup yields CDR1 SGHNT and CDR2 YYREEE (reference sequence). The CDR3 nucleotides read TGTGCCAGCAGCCCCAGCGGGGGGGCCTACAATGAGCAGTTCTTC. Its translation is CASSPSGGAYNEQFF.

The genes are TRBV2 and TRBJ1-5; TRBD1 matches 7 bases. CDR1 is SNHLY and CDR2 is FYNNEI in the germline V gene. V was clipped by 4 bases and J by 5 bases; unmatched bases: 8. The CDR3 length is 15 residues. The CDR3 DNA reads TGTGCCAGCAGTGCTACTTCGACAGGGCATCAGCCCCAGCATTTT. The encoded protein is CASSATSTGHQPQHF.

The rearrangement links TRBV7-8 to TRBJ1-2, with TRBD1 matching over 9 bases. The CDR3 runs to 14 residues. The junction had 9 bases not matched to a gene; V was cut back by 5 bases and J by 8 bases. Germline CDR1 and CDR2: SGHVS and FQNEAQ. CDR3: CASSRDRGTVGYTF. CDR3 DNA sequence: TGTGCCAGCAGCCGAGACAGGGGGACGGTCGGCTACACCTTC.

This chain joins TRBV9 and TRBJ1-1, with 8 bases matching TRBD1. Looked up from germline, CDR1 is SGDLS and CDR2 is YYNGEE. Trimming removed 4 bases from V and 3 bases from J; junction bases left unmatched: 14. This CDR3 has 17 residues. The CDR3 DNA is TGTGCCAGCAGCACAGGCCCTGAGGACAGGGAGCACACTGAAGCTTTCTTT. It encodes CASSTGPEDREHTEAFF. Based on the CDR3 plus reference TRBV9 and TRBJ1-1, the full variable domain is DSGVTQTPKHLITATGQRVTLRCSPRSGDLSVYWYQQSLDQGLQFLIQYYNGEERAKGNILERFSAQQFPDLHSELNLSSLELGDSALYFCASSTGPEDREHTEAFFGQGTRLTVV.

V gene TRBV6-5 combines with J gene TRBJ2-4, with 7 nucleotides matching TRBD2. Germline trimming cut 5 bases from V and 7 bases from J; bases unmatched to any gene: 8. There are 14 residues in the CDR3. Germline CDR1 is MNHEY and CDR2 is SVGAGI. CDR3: CASSKERGSNIQYF. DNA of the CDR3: TGTGCCAGCAGTAAGGAGCGGGGAAGCAACATTCAGTACTTC.

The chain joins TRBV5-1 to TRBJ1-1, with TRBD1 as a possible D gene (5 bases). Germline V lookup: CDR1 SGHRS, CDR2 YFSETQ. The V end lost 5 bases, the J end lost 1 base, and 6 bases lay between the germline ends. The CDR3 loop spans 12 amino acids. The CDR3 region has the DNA TGCGCCAGCAGGGGGCAGAACACTGAAGCTTTCTTT. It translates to CASRGQNTEAFF.

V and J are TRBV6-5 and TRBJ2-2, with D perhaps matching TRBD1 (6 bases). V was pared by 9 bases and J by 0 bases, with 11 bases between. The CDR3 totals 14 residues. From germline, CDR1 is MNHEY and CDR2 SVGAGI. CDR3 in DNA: TGTGCCAGTACCGACAGGCCGAACACCGGGGAGCTGTTTTTT. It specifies CASTDRPNTGELFF.

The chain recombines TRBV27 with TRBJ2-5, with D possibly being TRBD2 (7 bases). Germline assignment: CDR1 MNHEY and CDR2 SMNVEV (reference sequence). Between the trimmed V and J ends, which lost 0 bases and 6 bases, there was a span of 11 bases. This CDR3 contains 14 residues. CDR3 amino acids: CASSLSGGGKTQYF. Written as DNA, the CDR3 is TGTGCCAGCAGTTTATCGGGAGGGGGGAAGACCCAGTACTTC.

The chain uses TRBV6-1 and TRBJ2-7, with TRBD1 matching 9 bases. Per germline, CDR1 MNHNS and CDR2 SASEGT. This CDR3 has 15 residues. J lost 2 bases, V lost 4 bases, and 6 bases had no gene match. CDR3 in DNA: TGTGCCAGCAGTGCCGCCGGGACAGGGACCTACGAGCAGTACTTC. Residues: CASSAAGTGTYEQYF.

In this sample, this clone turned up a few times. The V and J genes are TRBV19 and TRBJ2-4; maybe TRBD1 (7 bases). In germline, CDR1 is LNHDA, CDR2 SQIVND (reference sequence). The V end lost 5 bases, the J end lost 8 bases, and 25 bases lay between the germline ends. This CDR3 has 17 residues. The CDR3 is CASSPREGGAAGHIQYF. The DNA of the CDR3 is TGTGCCAGTAGTCCACGGGAAGGGGGCGCCGCGGGACACATTCAGTACTTC.

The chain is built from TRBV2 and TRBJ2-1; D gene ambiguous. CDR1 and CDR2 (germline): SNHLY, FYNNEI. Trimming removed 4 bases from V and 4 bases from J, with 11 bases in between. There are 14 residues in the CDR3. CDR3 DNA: TGTGCCAGCAGTGTTCGGGTAGGATACAATGAGCAGTTCTTC. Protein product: CASSVRVGYNEQFF.

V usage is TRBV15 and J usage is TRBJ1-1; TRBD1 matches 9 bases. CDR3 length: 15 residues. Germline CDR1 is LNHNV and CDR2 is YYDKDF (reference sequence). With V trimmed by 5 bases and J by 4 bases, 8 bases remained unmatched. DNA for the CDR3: TGTGCCACCAGCGGTCCGGGACAGGGCACCACTGAAGCTTTCTTT. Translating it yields CATSGPGQGTTEAFF.

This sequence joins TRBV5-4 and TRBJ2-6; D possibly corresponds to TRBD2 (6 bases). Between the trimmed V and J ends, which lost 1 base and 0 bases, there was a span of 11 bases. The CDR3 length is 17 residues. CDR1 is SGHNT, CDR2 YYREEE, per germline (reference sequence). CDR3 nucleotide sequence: TGTGCCAGCAGCTTGACGCCTAGCGTCTCTGGGGCCAACGTCCTGACTTTC. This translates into CASSLTPSVSGANVLTF.

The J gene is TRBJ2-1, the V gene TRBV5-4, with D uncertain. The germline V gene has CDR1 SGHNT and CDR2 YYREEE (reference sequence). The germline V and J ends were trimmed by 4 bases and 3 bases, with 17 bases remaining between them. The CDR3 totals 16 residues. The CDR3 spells CASSQNTQPLYNEQFF. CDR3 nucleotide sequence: TGTGCCAGCAGCCAAAATACACAGCCCCTCTACAATGAGCAGTTCTTC.

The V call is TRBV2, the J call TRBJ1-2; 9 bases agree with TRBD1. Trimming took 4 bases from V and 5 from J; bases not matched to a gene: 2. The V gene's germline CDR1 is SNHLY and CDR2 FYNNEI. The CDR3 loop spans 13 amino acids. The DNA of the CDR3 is TGTGCCAGCAGTGTTGGGACAGGGTATGGCTACACCTTC. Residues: CASSVGTGYGYTF.

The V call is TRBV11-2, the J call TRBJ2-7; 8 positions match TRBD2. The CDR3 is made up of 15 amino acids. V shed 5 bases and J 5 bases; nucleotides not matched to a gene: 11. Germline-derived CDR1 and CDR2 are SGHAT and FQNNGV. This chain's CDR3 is CASSRTGTSLHEQYF. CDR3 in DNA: TGTGCCAGCAGCAGGACCGGGACTAGTCTGCACGAGCAGTACTTC. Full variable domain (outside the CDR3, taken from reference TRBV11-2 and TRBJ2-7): EAGVAQSPRYKIIEKRQSVAFWCNPISGHATLYWYQQILGQGPKLLIQFQNNGVVDDSQLPKDRFSAERLKGVDSTLKIQPAKLEDSAVYLCASSRTGTSLHEQYFGPGTRLTVT.

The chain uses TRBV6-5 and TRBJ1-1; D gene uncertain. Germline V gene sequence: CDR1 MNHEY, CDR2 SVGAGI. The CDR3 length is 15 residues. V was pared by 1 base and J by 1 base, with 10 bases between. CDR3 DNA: TGTGCCAGCAGTTACTTGGCCCCACAGAACACTGAAGCTTTCTTT. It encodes CASSYLAPQNTEAFF.

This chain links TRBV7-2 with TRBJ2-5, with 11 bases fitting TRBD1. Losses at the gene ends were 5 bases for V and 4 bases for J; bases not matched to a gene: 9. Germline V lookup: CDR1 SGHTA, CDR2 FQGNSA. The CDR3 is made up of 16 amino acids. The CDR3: CASSTRTGGLGETQYF. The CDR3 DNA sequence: TGTGCCAGCAGCACTCGGACAGGGGGCTTGGGAGAGACCCAGTACTTC.

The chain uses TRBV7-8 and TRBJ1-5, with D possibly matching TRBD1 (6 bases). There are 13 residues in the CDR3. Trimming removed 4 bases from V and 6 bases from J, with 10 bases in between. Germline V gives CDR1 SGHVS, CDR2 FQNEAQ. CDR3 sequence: CASSSQGFQPQHF. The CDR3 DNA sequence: TGTGCCAGCAGCTCTCAGGGGTTTCAGCCCCAGCATTTT.

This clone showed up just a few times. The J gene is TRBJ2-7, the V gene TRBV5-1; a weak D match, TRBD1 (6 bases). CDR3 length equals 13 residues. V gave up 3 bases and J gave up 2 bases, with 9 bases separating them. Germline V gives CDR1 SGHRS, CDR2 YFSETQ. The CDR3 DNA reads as TGCGCCAGCAGCTGGGACACAACCTACGAGCAGTACTTC. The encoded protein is CASSWDTTYEQYF.

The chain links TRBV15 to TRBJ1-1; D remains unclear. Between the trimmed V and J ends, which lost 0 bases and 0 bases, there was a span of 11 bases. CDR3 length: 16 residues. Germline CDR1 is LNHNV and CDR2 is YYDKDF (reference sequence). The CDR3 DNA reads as TGTGCCACCAGCAGAGACCCCCTAGCCATGAACACTGAAGCTTTCTTT. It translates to CATSRDPLAMNTEAFF.